The entry that follows covers one TCR beta chain sequence. Authors' analysis steps: Reference gene primer amplification gave estimated nucleated cell counts. Sequenced by immunoSEQ multiplex PCR; TCRdb stores in-frame clones only, minus some. The V and J calls and clone size come from that table; D and trimming were worked out from the DNA. Of about 140,000 clones listed, around 80% are singletons. The data stem from a study of blood T cell repertoires in COVID-19. Study-level information: The origin of the acute and convalescent COVID-19 samples was the United States, Italy and Spain. In each case, the material was cDNA or gDNA derived from T cells, B-cell-depleted T cells, or PBMCs.

The clonotype comes from a man aged 45 to 65 with acute or convalescent COVID-19. The sequenced sample consisted of peripheral blood.

Written as DNA, the CDR3 is TGTGCCTGGAGAGGCAGGGGTTATGAAAAACTGTTTTTT. Its protein product is CAWRGRGYEKLFF. V gene TRBV30 combines with J gene TRBJ1-4; a weak D match, TRBD1 (6 bases). The length of the CDR3 is 13 residues. V was cut by 3 bases and J by 6 bases, with 11 bases left in between. Germline CDR1 GTSNPN, CDR2 SVGIG (reference sequence).